Listed below are T cell receptor beta chains from one sample, sequenced in a study of CD8+CD57+ T cells in acquired aplastic anemia. TCRdb reprocessed the reads via MiXCR and lists one record per CDR3 protein. Here the sample spans under 200,000 distinct CDR3 sequences, about 60% being singletons. The material sequenced was sorted CD4+, CD8+, or CD8+CD57+ T cells (not recorded which) from PBMCs. Receptors originate from a human donor in good health. Both conserved end residues are part of each CDR3. The D gene is left open where the match is weak. Clone size is shown for a subset of rows, as once, few, many or a class of expanded clone.

>TRBJ1-2|once|TRBD1|TRBV19
TGTGCCAGTAACGACAGGGTCTATGGCTACACCTTC
CASNDRVYGYTF
>TRBJ2-5|many|NA|TRBV6-5
TGTGCCAGCAGTTACTCGGACTCAGGGCCCCAAGAGACCCAGTACTTC
CASSYSDSGPQETQYF
>TRBJ2-7|NA|NA|TRBV7-8
TGTGCCAGCAGCACATACCAGGGGCCTCGTAACGAGCAGTACTTC
CASSTYQGPRNEQYF
>TRBJ1-1|NA|NA|TRBV20-1
TGCAGTGCTAGGGGGACAACGAACACTGAAGCTTTCTTT
CSARGTTNTEAFF
>TRBJ1-6|NA|TRBD1|TRBV5-5
TGTGCCAGCAGCCCTAGGACAGGGCACTCACCCCTCCACTTT
CASSPRTGHSPLHF
>TRBJ1-5|NA|TRBD1|TRBV5-6
TGTGCCAGCAGTCGGACAGGGGGCCGATACAATCAGCCCCAGCATTTT
CASSRTGGRYNQPQHF
>TRBJ2-1|NA|TRBD2|TRBV7-3
TGTGCCAGCAGCCAAGCCAGCGGGGGGAGAAATGAGCAGTTCTTC
CASSQASGGRNEQFF
>TRBJ2-1|few|TRBD1|TRBV15
TGTGCCACCAGCAGAGAGGACAGGGGGCCCGGGTCGTACAATGAGCAGTTCTTC
CATSREDRGPGSYNEQFF
>TRBJ1-1|NA|NA|TRBV19
TGTGCCAGTAGGAAGGACACGAACACTGAAGCTTTCTTT
CASRKDTNTEAFF
>TRBJ2-7|many|NA|TRBV20-1
TGCAGTGCTAGAGTCCTAGCGTCTAGCTCCTACGAGCAGTACTTC
CSARVLASSSYEQYF
>TRBJ2-7|NA|NA|TRBV5-6
TGTGCCAGCAGCTTGGGCGCAGGGTACTACGAGCAGTACTTC
CASSLGAGYYEQYF
>TRBJ2-3|few|NA|TRBV3-1
TGTGCCAGCAGCCAAGATGGATCTAGTGCAGATACGCAGTATTTT
CASSQDGSSADTQYF
>TRBJ2-1|NA|NA|TRBV15
TGTGCCACCAGCAGCCCGGACGGGGGTAGCCCTGAGCAGTTCTTC
CATSSPDGGSPEQFF
>TRBJ2-7|NA|TRBD1|TRBV7-9
TGTGCCAGCATCTCTGGACAGGGAGGCCTCGAGCAGTACTTC
CASISGQGGLEQYF
>TRBJ2-1|NA|NA|TRBV5-6
TGTGCCAGCATCTTGTCGGGGGTTTCCTACAATGAGCAGTTCTTC
CASILSGVSYNEQFF
>TRBJ2-3|many|NA|TRBV9
TGTGCCAGCAGCGTAATCAGCACAGATACGCAGTATTTT
CASSVISTDTQYF